This passage covers 27 T cell receptor beta chains from one sample sequenced in a study of T cells in Graves' hyperthyroidism and ophthalmopathy. The investigators amplified TCR beta CDR3 regions from RNA transcripts. Carried out on the TCR CDR3, a first-round RT-PCR used the HTBI primer set. TCRdb re-called the multiplex PCR reads through MiXCR, storing one row per CDR3 protein. Counted here are approximately 590,000 distinct CDR3 sequences, 15% to 19% occurring once; the ten biggest clones make up approximately 7.4%. Sample: blood. These receptors were collected from a woman in her 30s with Graves' hyperthyroidism.

There are many counts of this clonotype. CDR3 sequence reads: CASSEMSRRSEQFF. The CDR3 nucleotides are TGTGCCAGCAGTGAAATGTCGAGGCGGAGTGAGCAGTTCTTC. The chain carries TRBV2 and TRBJ2-1, with D unclear. V gave up 2 bases and J gave up 9 bases, with 14 bases separating them. Per the germline V gene, CDR1 is SNHLY and CDR2 is FYNNEI. CDR3 length: 14 amino acids. The entire variable domain, with the rest obtained from reference TRBV2 and TRBJ2-1, is as follows: EPEVTQTPSHQVTQMGQEVILRCVPISNHLYFYWYRQILGQKVEFLVSFYNNEISEKSEIFDDQFSVERPDGSNFTLKIRSTKLEDSAMYFCASSEMSRRSEQFFGPGTRLTVL.

With regard to this clonotype: The conserved final phenylalanine or tryptophan is absent from the CDR3, which likely points to a read error. The J gene is TRBJ2-7, the V gene TRBV25-1; 8 bases match TRBD1. This CDR3 has 16 amino acids. CDR1 is MGHDK and CDR2 is SYGVNS in the germline V gene. J gave up 3 bases and V 6 bases, and 13 bases lay outside the gene matches. The CDR3 loop is CASRVWRDRNVYEQYL. The CDR3 nucleotides read TGTGCCAGCAGGGTATGGAGGGACAGGAATGTCTACGAGCAGTACCTC.

The chain recombines TRBV9 with TRBJ2-7, with D possibly TRBD1 on 6 matching bases. Germline CDR1 SGDLS, CDR2 YYNGEE. Trimming cost V 6 bases and J 0 bases, with 13 bases left between them. The CDR3 has 14 residues. The CDR3 DNA reads TGTGCCAGCATCAAGGGACACAGCTCCTACGAGCAGTACTTC. Encoded protein: CASIKGHSSYEQYF. Variable domain in full (rest from reference TRBV9 and TRBJ2-7): DSGVTQTPKHLITATGQRVTLRCSPRSGDLSVYWYQQSLDQGLQFLIQYYNGEERAKGNILERFSAQQFPDLHSELNLSSLELGDSALYFCASIKGHSSYEQYFGPGTRLTVT.

This clonotype was observed many times. The rearrangement uses TRBV19 and TRBJ1-5; a possible D gene is TRBD1 (5 bases). Between the trimmed V and J ends, which lost 2 bases and 6 bases, there was a span of 20 bases. Germline V gene sequence: CDR1 LNHDA, CDR2 SQIVND (reference sequence). This CDR3 spans 17 amino acids. CDR3 nucleotide sequence: TGTGCCAGTAGTATAATCGGAGGGGCGCGATCGCTTCAGCCCCAGCATTTT. Translation gives CASSIIGGARSLQPQHF.

This clonotype was detected only a few times. The gene calls are TRBV30 and TRBJ2-1, with D uncertain. CDR1 GTSNPN and CDR2 SVGIG come from the germline V gene (reference sequence). CDR3 size: 15 residues. V was cut by 6 bases and J by 0 bases, with 15 bases left in between. The CDR3, as DNA: TGTGCCTGCGGTTTAGGGCGGCCCTCCTACAATGAGCAGTTCTTC. It yields the protein CACGLGRPSYNEQFF.

This clonotype was observed a few times. The gene calls are TRBV14 and TRBJ2-7; unclear D gene. V gave up 2 bases and J gave up 2 bases, with 13 bases separating them. Germline CDR1 SGHDN, CDR2 FVKESK. The CDR3 has 15 residues. CDR3 coding DNA: TGTGCCAGCAGCCAAATGATAGGAGTCCCCTACGAGCAGTACTTC. The encoded protein is CASSQMIGVPYEQYF.

Concerning this clonotype: This sequence may be a read error, since a much larger clone differs from it by one base. The chain uses TRBV3-1 and TRBJ2-1; D tentatively reads TRBD1 or TRBD2 (6 bases each). The V gene's germline CDR1 is LGHDT and CDR2 YNNKEL (reference sequence). This CDR3 has 15 amino acids. The chain's CDR3 is CASSQNSGDRNERFF. The CDR3 region has the DNA TGTGCCAGCAGCCAGAATAGCGGAGACAGGAATGAGCGGTTCTTC.

This clonotype was counted a few times. The V gene is TRBV4-1, the J gene TRBJ2-1; 11 bases are a match to TRBD1. V trimming: 1 base; J trimming: 8 bases; junction bases outside the gene matches: 4. The CDR3 contains 15 residues. Germline CDR1 is MGHRA and CDR2 is YSYEKL. The CDR3 coding sequence is TGCGCCAGCAGCCAAGCTGGACAGGGGGCTGATGAGCAGTTCTTC. It translates to CASSQAGQGADEQFF.

The table lists this clonotype with many counts. The chain carries TRBV11-3 and TRBJ2-3; TRBD2 might be the D (5 bases). This CDR3 has 13 residues. Trimming left V 5 bases short and J 8 bases short, with 14 bases between. Germline V gives CDR1 SGHNT, CDR2 YENEEA. The CDR3 DNA sequence: TGTGCCAGCAGCAGAGCGGCAGCCGGTACGCAGTATTTT. Translated, it gives CASSRAAAGTQYF. Drawing the rest from reference TRBV11-3 and TRBJ2-3, the complete variable domain is EAGVVQSPRYKIIEKKQPVAFWCNPISGHNTLYWYLQNLGQGPELLIRYENEEAVDDSQLPKDRFSAERLKGVDSTLKIQPAELGDSAVYLCASSRAAAGTQYFGPGTRLTVL.

This clonotype was found many times. The V gene is TRBV5-1, the J gene TRBJ2-1, with 8 bases fitting TRBD1. CDR1 SGHRS and CDR2 YFSETQ come from the germline V gene. The CDR3 covers 17 residues. With 3 bases clipped from V and 0 bases from J, the junction kept 8 bases outside the gene matches. Here the CDR3 reads CASSSGQGLSSYNEQFF. CDR3 nucleotides: TGCGCCAGCAGCTCCGGACAGGGATTAAGCTCCTACAATGAGCAGTTCTTC.

This clonotype was counted ten times or more. The V and J genes are TRBV20-1 and TRBJ2-1; 10 bases are shared with TRBD2. V trimming: 0 bases; J trimming: 6 bases; junction bases outside the gene matches: 11. CDR1 and CDR2 (germline): DFQATT, SNEGSKA (reference sequence). The CDR3 contains 17 residues. CDR3 sequence: CSAREGRESGRANEQFF. CDR3 DNA: TGCAGTGCTAGAGAGGGACGCGAGAGCGGGAGGGCCAATGAGCAGTTCTTC.

This clonotype was counted many times. The gene calls are TRBV15 and TRBJ1-5, with TRBD1 matching over 10 bases. The CDR3 has 17 amino acids. V lost 0 bases, J lost 7 bases, and 9 bases stayed unmatched. In germline, CDR1 is LNHNV, CDR2 YYDKDF (reference sequence). Here the CDR3 reads CATSRDQVGTGVQPQHF. Here the CDR3 DNA reads TGTGCCACCAGCAGAGATCAAGTTGGGACAGGGGTCCAGCCCCAGCATTTT.

This clonotype was counted only a few times. The rearrangement links TRBV29-1 to TRBJ2-2, with 7 bases aligning to TRBD2. Germline V lookup: CDR1 SQVTM, CDR2 ANQGSEA. This CDR3 comprises 15 residues. V lost 1 base, J lost 0 bases, and 2 bases stayed unmatched. CDR3 protein: CSVEGDYPNTGELFF. In DNA form, the CDR3 reads TGCAGCGTTGAAGGGGACTACCCGAACACCGGGGAGCTGTTTTTT.

This clonotype was counted many times. The chain has TRBV5-1 and TRBJ1-6; D unclear. Germline V gene sequence: CDR1 SGHRS, CDR2 YFSETQ. The CDR3 has 14 residues. Trimming removed 0 bases at V and 9 bases at J, with 10 bases between. Here the CDR3 DNA reads TGCGCCAGCAGCTTGGGCTGGACGGGTTCACCCCTCCACTTT. It translates to CASSLGWTGSPLHF.

In this sample, this clonotype turned up many times. The gene calls are TRBV7-3 and TRBJ2-1, with 8 bases that match TRBD2. Trimming at V came to 5 bases and at J to 4 bases, leaving 7 bases not matched to a gene. Germline CDR1 reads SGHTA; CDR2 reads FQGTGA. This CDR3 is 15 amino acids long. CDR3 bases: TGTGCCAGCAGCCCTGGTATAGCGGGATACAATGAGCAGTTCTTC. It specifies CASSPGIAGYNEQFF.

This clonotype was seen repeatedly, ten times or more. The rearrangement joins TRBV3-1 to TRBJ1-1, with a tentative D call TRBD1 (5 bases). V lost 0 bases and J lost 0, with 14 bases in between. This CDR3 comprises 17 residues. Germline CDR1 is LGHDT and CDR2 is YNNKEL (reference sequence). The CDR3, as DNA: TGTGCCAGCAGCCAAGAATATTCGGGACGGATGAACACTGAAGCTTTCTTT. Residues: CASSQEYSGRMNTEAFF.

This clonotype was counted ten times or more. J is TRBJ2-5 and V is TRBV18; D is uncertain. Per germline, CDR1 KGHSH and CDR2 LQKENI. This CDR3 comprises 11 residues. V gave up 2 bases and J gave up 4 bases, with 2 bases separating them. The CDR3 sequence: CASSPRETQYF. The CDR3 DNA follows: TGTGCCAGCTCACCAAGAGAGACCCAGTACTTC.

This clonotype occurred many times. This chain uses TRBV11-3 with TRBJ2-1, with D uncertain. This CDR3 is 15 amino acids long. Trimming cost V 4 bases and J 0 bases, with 10 bases left between them. Per germline, CDR1 SGHNT and CDR2 YENEEA. DNA of the CDR3: TGTGCCAGCAGCTCCGAGACGAGCTCCTACAATGAGCAGTTCTTC. Protein sequence: CASSSETSSYNEQFF.

This clonotype was observed a handful of times. J is TRBJ1-1 and V is TRBV30; D is undetermined. V was trimmed by 5 bases and J by 1 base, leaving 11 bases between them. The CDR3 extends over 13 amino acids. Germline V gene data show CDR1 as GTSNPN and CDR2 as SVGIG (reference sequence). CDR3 sequence: CAWAESWNTEAFF. Here the CDR3 DNA reads TGTGCCTGGGCGGAGTCCTGGAACACTGAAGCTTTCTTT. The variable domain in full, completed from reference TRBV30 and TRBJ1-1, reads SQTIHQWPATLVQPVGSPLSLECTVEGTSNPNLYWYRQAAGRGLQLLFYSVGIGQISSEVPQNLSASRPQDRQFILSSKKLLLSDSGFYLCAWAESWNTEAFFGQGTRLTVV.

This clonotype appeared many times. J is TRBJ2-7 and V is TRBV10-3; tentative D call: TRBD2 (6 bases). Germline V CDR1 and CDR2: ENHRY, SYGVKD. Trimming removed 8 bases from V and 6 bases from J, with 14 bases in between. The length of the CDR3 is 12 residues. CDR3 amino acids: CAIWGGKGEQYF. CDR3 coding DNA: TGTGCCATCTGGGGAGGAAAGGGCGAGCAGTACTTC.

The sample holds a few counts of this clonotype. The rearrangement links TRBV19 to TRBJ2-3; D remains unclear. The germline CDR1 and CDR2 sequences are LNHDA and SQIVND (reference sequence). The CDR3 extends over 16 amino acids. Trimming shortened V by 6 bases and J by 6 bases, and 22 bases separated the two germline ends. CDR3 DNA sequence: TGTGCCAGTAGCATCCCGGAACTCAGTGGTCGCGATACGCAGTATTTT. Protein product: CASSIPELSGRDTQYF.

This clonotype was observed at least ten times. The chain links TRBV11-3 to TRBJ1-6; 11 bases are shared with TRBD1. Germline-derived CDR1 and CDR2 are SGHNT and YENEEA. The CDR3 totals 17 residues. The V gene end was trimmed by 4 bases and the J gene end by 10 bases; junction bases not matched to a gene: 12. CDR3: CASSSSGTGGRKSPLHF. The CDR3 nucleotides are TGTGCCAGCAGCTCTTCCGGGACAGGGGGAAGAAAATCACCCCTCCACTTT.

This sequence joins TRBV6-5 and TRBJ1-3; D not certain. The germline CDR1 and CDR2 sequences are MNHEY and SVGAGI. The CDR3 contains 17 residues. V was cut by 2 bases and J by 2 bases, with 16 bases left in between. The CDR3, as DNA: TGTGCCAGCAGTTACCTCCCCGACGAGTCTACTGGAAACACCATATATTTT. Protein: CASSYLPDESTGNTIYF.

Only a few counts were recorded for this clonotype. The V gene is TRBV7-8, the J gene TRBJ1-6, with 7 bases fitting TRBD1. There are 18 residues in the CDR3. CDR1 is SGHVS and CDR2 is FQNEAQ in the germline V gene. The trim removed 2 bases at V and 7 bases at J, leaving 14 bases unmatched. The CDR3 spells CASSLIRTGGTSNSPLHF. CDR3 bases: TGTGCCAGCAGCTTAATCCGGACAGGCGGTACCTCAAATTCACCCCTCCACTTT.

Many counts were recorded for this clonotype. The chain employs TRBV24-1 and TRBJ2-7; the match to TRBD2 covers 8 bases. This CDR3 has 14 residues. Germline V gene lookup returns CDR1 KGHDR and CDR2 SFDVKD. J gave up 7 bases and V 5 bases, and 9 bases lay outside the gene matches. In DNA form, the CDR3 reads TGTGCCACCAGTGTCGGAGCGGGGGCGGGGGAGCAGTACTTC. Protein product: CATSVGAGAGEQYF.

This clonotype came up many times. The rearrangement uses TRBV5-1 and TRBJ2-1; no clear D gene. Germline V gives CDR1 SGHRS, CDR2 YFSETQ. The CDR3 contains 16 residues. V gave up 0 bases and J gave up 2 bases, with 12 bases separating them. CDR3 amino acids: CASSLVGLSPYNEQFF. The CDR3, as DNA: TGCGCCAGCAGCTTGGTGGGCTTAAGCCCCTACAATGAGCAGTTCTTC.

The V and J genes are TRBV30 and TRBJ1-1; D gene unclear. Germline V gives CDR1 GTSNPN, CDR2 SVGIG (reference sequence). The CDR3 is made up of 13 amino acids. Trimming left V 1 base short and J 3 bases short, with 9 bases between. CDR3 in DNA: TGTGCCTGGAGTGCCGGGCGGTACACTGAAGCTTTCTTT. Protein sequence: CAWSAGRYTEAFF.